A selection of T cell receptor beta chains follows, all from one sample in a study of blood T cells in healthy people across ages. TCRdb re-analysed the 5' RACE reads in MiXCR, keeping a single row per CDR3 protein. The sample lists approximately 730,000 distinct CDR3 sequences; around 40% were seen once. Specimen: blood. These receptors were taken from a woman aged 60-70 years in good health. Both conserved end residues are part of each CDR3. A D gene is named only where the DNA matches it firmly. The size field is filled for only some rows; it gives once, few, many or a size class.

CASSQDSGTSEQFF	TGTGCCAGCAGCCAAGATTCGGGAACCAGTGAGCAGTTCTTC	few	TRBV3-1	-	TRBJ2-1
CASSPMVGTGYYEQYF	TGTGCCAGCAGCCCCATGGTCGGGACAGGATACTACGAGCAGTACTTC	-	TRBV7-3	TRBD1	TRBJ2-7
CASSRPTAVQDNSPLHF	TGTGCCAGCAGCCGCCCGACAGCGGTCCAAGATAATTCACCCCTCCACTTT	-	TRBV6-6	-	TRBJ1-6
CASRTGGGETQYF	TGTGCCAGCAGGACAGGGGGCGGAGAGACCCAGTACTTC	few	TRBV6-5	TRBD1	TRBJ2-5
CASSSPRGGISYEQYF	TGTGCCAGCAGCTCCCCACGTGGCGGGATCTCCTACGAGCAGTACTTC	few	TRBV7-2	-	TRBJ2-7
CASSIGTSGSSDTQYF	TGTGCCAGCAGTATTGGGACTAGCGGGTCGTCAGATACGCAGTATTTT	few	TRBV28	TRBD2	TRBJ2-3
CSVRTSNQPQHF	TGCAGCGTCCGGACCAGCAATCAGCCCCAGCATTTT	-	TRBV29-1	-	TRBJ1-5
CSASRGENQPQHF	TGCAGTGCTAGTCGGGGGGAGAATCAGCCCCAGCATTTT	-	TRBV20-1	-	TRBJ1-5
CASGGQGFYNEQFF	TGTGCCAGCGGGGGACAGGGGTTCTACAATGAGCAGTTCTTC	-	TRBV7-9	TRBD1	TRBJ2-1
CATSRDWQGGSPNEQFF	TGTGCCACCAGCAGAGATTGGCAGGGGGGCAGTCCCAATGAGCAGTTCTTC	-	TRBV15	-	TRBJ2-1
CASSQVYSEAFF	TGTGCCAGCAGCCAAGTTTACAGTGAAGCTTTCTTT	-	TRBV4-2	-	TRBJ1-1
CSGDGNEQFF	TGCAGCGGGGATGGCAATGAGCAGTTCTTC	-	TRBV20-1	-	TRBJ2-1
CASSARAVGIQYF	TGTGCCAGCAGTGCCAGGGCTGTAGGCATTCAGTACTTC	few	TRBV2	-	TRBJ2-4
CASSPGSGGSNNQPQHF	TGTGCCAGCAGCCCAGGCTCGGGGGGCTCGAACAATCAGCCCCAGCATTTT	-	TRBV3-1	-	TRBJ1-5
CASSLRGGYEQYF	TGTGCCAGCAGCTTAAGGGGGGGCTACGAGCAGTACTTC	many	TRBV27	-	TRBJ2-7
CASSPGDNEQYF	TGTGCTAGCAGCCCAGGTGACAATGAGCAGTACTTC	few	TRBV7-7	-	TRBJ2-5
CASSNNRAGNTIYF	TGTGCCAGCAGCAATAACAGGGCTGGAAACACCATATATTTT	-	TRBV5-6	-	TRBJ1-3
CAGSEGLPTDTQYF	TGTGCCGGCAGCGAGGGCCTGCCCACAGATACGCAGTATTTT	-	TRBV12-3/TRBV12-4	-	TRBJ2-3
CASSFGLAGGTGELFF	TGTGCCAGCAGCTTCGGACTAGCGGGAGGCACCGGGGAGCTGTTTTTT	-	TRBV11-2	TRBD2	TRBJ2-2
CSAQAQGTNCGYTF	TGCAGCGCCCAAGCACAGGGGACTAACTGCGGCTACACCTTC	-	TRBV29-1	TRBD1	TRBJ1-2
CASKETGRDQPQHF	TGTGCCAGCAAGGAGACAGGGAGGGATCAGCCCCAGCATTTT	-	TRBV6-7	TRBD1	TRBJ1-5
CASFTQGLASLNEQFF	TGCGCCAGCTTCACACAGGGACTAGCGTCTCTCAATGAGCAGTTCTTC	-	TRBV5-1	TRBD2	TRBJ2-1
CASSQVPAGDTDTQYF	TGTGCCAGCAGCCAAGTTCCAGCGGGGGACACAGATACGCAGTATTTT	-	TRBV3-1	TRBD2	TRBJ2-3
CASSPIPVLGYEQYF	TGTGCCAGCAGCCCCATTCCGGTCCTTGGGTACGAGCAGTACTTC	few	TRBV3-1	-	TRBJ2-7
CASSLYRDLYEQYF	TGTGCCAGCAGTTTATATAGGGACCTCTACGAGCAGTACTTC	few	TRBV27	-	TRBJ2-7
CASSLERSGTGELFF	TGCGCCAGCAGCTTGGAGCGAAGCGGCACCGGGGAGCTGTTTTTT	-	TRBV5-1	-	TRBJ2-2
CAGSFNPIDGETQYF	TGTGCCGGCAGTTTTAATCCGATTGACGGTGAGACCCAGTACTTC	-	TRBV12-3/TRBV12-4	-	TRBJ2-5
CASSPQGGFSYNEQFF	TGTGCCAGCAGCCCCCAGGGGGGGTTTTCCTACAATGAGCAGTTCTTC	-	TRBV7-3	-	TRBJ2-1
CASSETDRVQSDNEQFF	TGCGCCAGCAGTGAGACTGACAGGGTACAGTCCGACAATGAGCAGTTCTTC	few	TRBV10-1	TRBD1	TRBJ2-1
CTSSFDSGGAGNEQFF	TGTACCAGCAGCTTTGACAGCGGGGGGGCTGGCAATGAGCAGTTCTTC	few	TRBV7-9	TRBD2	TRBJ2-1
CSAASGSSETQYF	TGCAGTGCTGCTAGCGGGAGCTCGGAGACCCAGTACTTC	once	TRBV20-1	TRBD2	TRBJ2-5
CATTDGGRNEQFF	TGTGCCACCACTGACGGGGGGCGTAATGAGCAGTTCTTC	-	TRBV25-1	-	TRBJ2-1
CASSPGTNEKLFF	TGTGCCAGCTCACCAGGGACAAATGAAAAACTGTTTTTT	-	TRBV18	-	TRBJ1-4